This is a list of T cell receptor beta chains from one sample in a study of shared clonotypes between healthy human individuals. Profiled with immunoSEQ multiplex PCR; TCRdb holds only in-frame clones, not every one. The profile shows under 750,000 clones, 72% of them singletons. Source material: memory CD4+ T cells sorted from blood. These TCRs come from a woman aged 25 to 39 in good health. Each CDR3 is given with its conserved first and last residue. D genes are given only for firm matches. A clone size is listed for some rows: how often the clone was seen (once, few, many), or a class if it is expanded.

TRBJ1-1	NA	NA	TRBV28	CASSLYRQRTEAFF	TGTGCCAGCAGTTTATACCGGCAGAGGACTGAAGCTTTCTTT
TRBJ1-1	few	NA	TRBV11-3	CASSFHGNTEAFF	TGTGCCAGCAGCTTCCACGGAAACACTGAAGCTTTCTTT
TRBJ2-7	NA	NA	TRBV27	CASKDSSYEQYF	TGTGCCAGCAAAGACAGCTCCTACGAGCAGTACTTC
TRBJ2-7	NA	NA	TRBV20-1	CGPLGGGEQYF	TGCGGACCACTAGGGGGTGGCGAGCAGTACTTC
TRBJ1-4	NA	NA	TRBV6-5	CASSPTAATNEKLFF	TGTGCCAGCAGTCCAACAGCTGCAACTAATGAAAAACTGTTTTTT
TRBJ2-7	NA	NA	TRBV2	CASISNGVSSYEQYF	TGTGCCAGCATCTCCAACGGGGTAAGTTCCTACGAGCAGTACTTC
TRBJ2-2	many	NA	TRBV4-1	CASSPRQGAGMAGELFF	TGCGCCAGCAGCCCAAGGCAGGGCGCGGGAATGGCCGGGGAGCTGTTTTTT
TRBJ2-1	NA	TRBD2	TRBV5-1	CASSPGTSAATYNEQFF	TGCGCCAGCAGCCCAGGGACTAGCGCGGCGACTTACAATGAGCAGTTCTTC
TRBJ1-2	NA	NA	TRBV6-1	CASSEAWTEVRGYTF	TGTGCCAGCAGTGAAGCTTGGACAGAGGTCCGTGGCTACACCTTC
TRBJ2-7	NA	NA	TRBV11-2	CASSFGVEQYF	TGTGCCAGCAGCTTTGGGGTCGAGCAGTACTTC
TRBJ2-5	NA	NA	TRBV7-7	CASSLAPETQYF	TGTGCCAGCAGCTTAGCCCCGGAGACCCAGTACTTC
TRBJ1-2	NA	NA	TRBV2	CASSETAGRGYTF	TGTGCCAGCAGTGAAACGGCAGGACGAGGCTACACCTTC
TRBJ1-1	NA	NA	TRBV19	CASTHPADMNTEAFF	TGTGCCAGTACTCACCCGGCGGATATGAACACTGAAGCTTTCTTT
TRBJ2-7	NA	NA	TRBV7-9	CASTSRGSYEQYF	TGTGCCAGCACCTCCCGGGGCTCCTACGAGCAGTACTTC
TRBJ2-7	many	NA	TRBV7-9	CASRVQGDSYEQYF	TGTGCCAGCAGAGTACAGGGAGACAGCTACGAGCAGTACTTC
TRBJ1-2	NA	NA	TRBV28	CASSLSVVRGYTF	TGTGCCAGCAGTTTGAGTGTGGTCCGTGGCTACACCTTC
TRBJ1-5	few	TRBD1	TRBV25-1	CASGSDRGGNQPQHF	TGTGCCAGCGGGTCGGACAGGGGAGGCAATCAGCCCCAGCATTTT
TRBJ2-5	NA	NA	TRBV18	CASSRQQETQYF	TGTGCCAGCTCACGCCAACAAGAGACCCAGTACTTC
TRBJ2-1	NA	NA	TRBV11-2	CASSPPRDHNEQFF	TGTGCCAGCAGCCCCCCGCGGGACCACAATGAGCAGTTCTTC
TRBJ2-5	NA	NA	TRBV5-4	CASSPQGGEETQYF	TGTGCCAGCAGCCCACAGGGAGGGGAAGAGACCCAGTACTTC